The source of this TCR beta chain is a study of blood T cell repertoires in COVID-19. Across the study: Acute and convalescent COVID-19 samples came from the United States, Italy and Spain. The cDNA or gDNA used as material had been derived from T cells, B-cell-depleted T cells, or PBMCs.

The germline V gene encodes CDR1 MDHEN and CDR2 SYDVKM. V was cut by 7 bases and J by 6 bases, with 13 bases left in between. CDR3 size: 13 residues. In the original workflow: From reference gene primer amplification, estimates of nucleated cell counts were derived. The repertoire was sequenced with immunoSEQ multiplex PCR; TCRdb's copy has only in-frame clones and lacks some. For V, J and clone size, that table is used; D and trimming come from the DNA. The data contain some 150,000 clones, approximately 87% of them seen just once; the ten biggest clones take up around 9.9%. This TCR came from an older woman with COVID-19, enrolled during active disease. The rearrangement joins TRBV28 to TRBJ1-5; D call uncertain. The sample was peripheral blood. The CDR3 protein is CASTRLFTQPQHF. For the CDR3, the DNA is TGTGCCAGCACCCGCCTATTCACTCAGCCCCAGCATTTT. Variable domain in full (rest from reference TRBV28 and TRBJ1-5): DVKVTQSSRYLVKRTGEKVFLECVQDMDHENMFWYRQDPGLGLRLIYFSYDVKMKEKGDIPEGYSVSREKKERFSLILESASTNQTSMYLCASTRLFTQPQHFGDGTRLSIL.